These T cell receptor beta chains were read from a single sample in a study of response to subunit inactivated influenza vaccine. TCRdb ran MiXCR on the RT-PCR reads and lists one entry per CDR3 protein. The table includes around 650,000 distinct CDR3 sequences, 15% to 19% detected once. The sample was PBMCs from blood, taken 11 to 12 days after vaccination. The receptor source for this set is a middle-aged man who received an inactivated influenza vaccine. Both conserved end residues are trimmed from each CDR3. Expanded clones get a size class; other rows say once, few or many, or leave the size out.

V gene: TRBV7-2
CDR3 length: 11
clone size: many
CDR3 protein: ASTAGEWDEQF

V gene: TRBV20-1
CDR3 length: 15
clone size: few
CDR3 protein: SARDRDRGLISTEAF

V gene: TRBV5-1
CDR3 length: 12
clone size: NA
CDR3 protein: ASSPGPWEEKLF

V gene: TRBV4-3
CDR3 length: 14
clone size: NA
CDR3 protein: ASSRSGPSGNSPLH

V gene: TRBV9
CDR3 length: 12
clone size: NA
CDR3 protein: ASTGGSGTDTQY

V gene: TRBV4-3
CDR3 length: 14
clone size: few
CDR3 protein: ASSQLLAGYVDTQY

V gene: TRBV20-1
CDR3 length: 12
clone size: NA
CDR3 protein: SAAPRTQITEQF

V gene: TRBV7-9
CDR3 length: 15
clone size: few
CDR3 protein: ASSTDDRGPSTDTQY

V gene: TRBV12-3/TRBV12-4
CDR3 length: 14
clone size: few
CDR3 protein: ASSLAVEEATYEQY

V gene: TRBV6-5
CDR3 length: 13
clone size: few
CDR3 protein: ASSYGSRAYNEQF

V gene: TRBV20-1
CDR3 length: 12
clone size: few
CDR3 protein: SASMVRSYNEQF

V gene: TRBV12-3/TRBV12-4
CDR3 length: 12
clone size: NA
CDR3 protein: ASSLRDNYNEQF

V gene: TRBV29-1
CDR3 length: 12
clone size: many
CDR3 protein: SAIPEGGQETQY

V gene: TRBV19
CDR3 length: 14
clone size: NA
CDR3 protein: ASSTNRQGGTDTQY

V gene: TRBV9
CDR3 length: 15
clone size: few
CDR3 protein: ASSAQHHRDGYNEQF

V gene: TRBV12-3/TRBV12-4
CDR3 length: 12
clone size: NA
CDR3 protein: ASSLGGVRTEAF

V gene: TRBV12-3/TRBV12-4
CDR3 length: 14
clone size: NA
CDR3 protein: ASREGQGGYSGELF

V gene: TRBV29-1
CDR3 length: 18
clone size: NA
CDR3 protein: SAGRTGTGHSGADTGELF

V gene: TRBV7-2
CDR3 length: 12
clone size: few
CDR3 protein: ASRQGRGAYEQY

V gene: TRBV3-1
CDR3 length: 14
clone size: few
CDR3 protein: ASSQDLRTRFYEQY

V gene: TRBV20-1
CDR3 length: 12
clone size: NA
CDR3 protein: SAEAGGPVGTQY

V gene: TRBV7-9
CDR3 length: 14
clone size: NA
CDR3 protein: ASSSMLTGGEETQY

V gene: TRBV7-9
CDR3 length: 12
clone size: few
CDR3 protein: ASSLGYKNHEQF

V gene: TRBV29-1
CDR3 length: 11
clone size: NA
CDR3 protein: SVRLAGDNEQF

V gene: TRBV7-9
CDR3 length: 13
clone size: few
CDR3 protein: ASSTESTYNSPLH

V gene: TRBV20-1
CDR3 length: 10
clone size: NA
CDR3 protein: SARKGMETQY

V gene: TRBV5-1
CDR3 length: 13
clone size: NA
CDR3 protein: ASSAQLLNSYEQY

V gene: TRBV20-1
CDR3 length: 17
clone size: NA
CDR3 protein: SARDTGTGPLHRPYEQY

V gene: TRBV3-1
CDR3 length: 11
clone size: few
CDR3 protein: ATATEDNSPLH

V gene: TRBV7-8
CDR3 length: 14
clone size: NA
CDR3 protein: ASRETLAGNTYEQY

V gene: TRBV7-3
CDR3 length: 13
clone size: NA
CDR3 protein: ASSQDWLTGNEQF

V gene: TRBV20-1
CDR3 length: 12
clone size: NA
CDR3 protein: SARRGTGGYEQY

V gene: TRBV6-5
CDR3 length: 12
clone size: NA
CDR3 protein: ASSSQGKGYEQY

V gene: TRBV20-1
CDR3 length: 15
clone size: NA
CDR3 protein: SASLLIGLAGDYEQY

V gene: TRBV11-2
CDR3 length: 11
clone size: NA
CDR3 protein: ASSLSPDYGYT

V gene: TRBV7-2
CDR3 length: 16
clone size: NA
CDR3 protein: ASSLALRRASGANVLT

V gene: TRBV7-8
CDR3 length: 15
clone size: many
CDR3 protein: ASSGLTYGSSYNEQF

V gene: TRBV5-1
CDR3 length: 14
clone size: many
CDR3 protein: ASSLNERRFQETQY

V gene: TRBV9
CDR3 length: 12
clone size: NA
CDR3 protein: ASSPMGPSYGYT

V gene: TRBV20-1
CDR3 length: 12
clone size: few
CDR3 protein: SADGLAGPDTQY

V gene: TRBV6-1
CDR3 length: 13
clone size: many
CDR3 protein: ASSEASGSLYEQY

V gene: TRBV27
CDR3 length: 12
clone size: NA
CDR3 protein: ASSSRSTGQPQH

V gene: TRBV4-1
CDR3 length: 12
clone size: NA
CDR3 protein: ASSRTGTNEKLF

V gene: TRBV14
CDR3 length: 14
clone size: few
CDR3 protein: ASSQVPYANTGELF

V gene: TRBV7-2
CDR3 length: 11
clone size: few
CDR3 protein: ASSLYRAETQY

V gene: TRBV20-1
CDR3 length: 11
clone size: NA
CDR3 protein: SARAGAVETQY

V gene: TRBV12-3/TRBV12-4
CDR3 length: 13
clone size: NA
CDR3 protein: ASSLSGARVETQY

V gene: TRBV2
CDR3 length: 11
clone size: NA
CDR3 protein: ASIREGNTEAF

V gene: TRBV10-3
CDR3 length: 13
clone size: NA
CDR3 protein: AISGSQGATDTQY

V gene: TRBV6-1
CDR3 length: 12
clone size: few
CDR3 protein: ASSEGTGAYGYT